One sample yielded the 21 T cell receptor beta chains listed below, sequenced in a study of cytomegalovirus exposure and HLA in healthy donors. Data came from immunoSEQ multiplex PCR; TCRdb stores just in-frame clones and leaves some out. The repertoire consists of roughly 120,000 clones, with 88% occurring once and the leading ten covering around 4.5%. The sequenced material came from PBMCs. The receptor set was obtained from a man in his late teens or twenties in good health and CMV-seropositive.

This sequence joins TRBV30 and TRBJ1-1; D is perhaps TRBD1 (5 bases). Germline lookup yields CDR1 GTSNPN and CDR2 SVGIG (reference sequence). The V end was cut by 7 bases, the J end by 4 bases, with 16 bases between. CDR3 length equals 13 residues. CDR3 coding DNA: TGTGCCTACCAGCCTCAGGGTGGCACTGAAGCTTTCTTT. Protein product: CAYQPQGGTEAFF.

The V and J genes are TRBV29-1 and TRBJ2-1; D might be TRBD2 (6 bases). CDR1 and CDR2 from the germline V gene are SQVTM and ANQGSEA. V lost 7 bases and J 0 bases, leaving 13 bases between the germline ends. The length of the CDR3 is 14 residues. CDR3 protein: CSGLGDSSYNEQFF. The CDR3 nucleotides read TGCAGCGGTCTCGGGGACTCCTCCTACAATGAGCAGTTCTTC.

This clone was seen just once. The CDR3 DNA is TGTGCCAGCGGGGGGAGCACAGATACGCAGTATTTT. This translates into CASGGSTDTQYF. V is TRBV28 and J is TRBJ2-3; D is perhaps TRBD2 (6 bases). V shed 8 bases and J shed 0 bases, with 6 bases lying between them. Per germline, CDR1 MDHEN and CDR2 SYDVKM. The CDR3 has 12 amino acids.

The chain recombines TRBV5-1 with TRBJ1-4, with unresolved D. The CDR3 spans 13 residues. In germline, CDR1 is SGHRS, CDR2 YFSETQ. The V gene lost 4 bases and the J gene lost 8 bases, with 12 bases spanning the gap. The CDR3 sequence: CASSRETTEKLFF. CDR3 coding DNA: TGCGCCAGCAGCCGAGAGACGACAGAAAAACTGTTTTTT.

This CDR3 reads CASSPGLAGGFTDTQYF. The CDR3 DNA sequence: TGTGCCAGCAGCCCCGGGCTAGCGGGGGGGTTCACAGATACGCAGTATTTT. The gene calls are TRBV13 and TRBJ2-3; TRBD2 matches at 12 bases. With V trimmed by 5 bases and J by 2 bases, 8 bases remained unmatched. CDR3 size: 17 residues. CDR1 and CDR2 from the germline V gene are PRHDT and FYEKMQ (reference sequence).

This clone was seen a few times. In DNA, the CDR3 is TGTGCCAGCAGCCGGGACTCCATCCGCACAGATACGCAGTATTTT. Translating gives CASSRDSIRTDTQYF. This chain connects TRBV9 to TRBJ2-3; D may be TRBD2 (6 bases). Between the trimmed V and J ends, which lost 4 bases and 1 base, there was a span of 13 bases. This CDR3 contains 15 residues. Germline V gene data show CDR1 as SGDLS and CDR2 as YYNGEE.

The chain has TRBV4-2 and TRBJ1-6, with 9 bases aligning to TRBD1. CDR1 LGHNA and CDR2 YNFKEQ come from the germline V gene. V lost 5 bases to trimming and J lost 8 bases; unmatched junction nucleotides: 7. The CDR3 totals 15 residues. CDR3 in amino acids: CASSRQGGRDSPLHF. The CDR3 DNA is TGTGCCAGCAGCAGACAGGGGGGACGGGATTCACCCCTCCACTTT.

This chain uses TRBV27 with TRBJ2-2; 8 bases are shared with TRBD2. Germline V gene data show CDR1 as MNHEY and CDR2 as SMNVEV (reference sequence). The CDR3 runs to 15 residues. Germline trimming cut 2 bases from V and 3 bases from J; bases unmatched to any gene: 2. Here the CDR3 reads CASSLSGGYTGELFF. The CDR3 DNA follows: TGTGCCAGCAGTTTAAGCGGGGGATACACCGGGGAGCTGTTTTTT.

The V gene is TRBV7-2, the J gene TRBJ2-3; 10 nucleotides align to TRBD2. This CDR3 is built from 13 residues. Germline trimming cut 5 bases from V and 5 bases from J; bases unmatched to any gene: 1. From germline, CDR1 is SGHTA and CDR2 FQGNSA. The DNA of the CDR3 is TGTGCCAGCAGCGCTAGCGGGGGAGATACGCAGTATTTT. It is translated as CASSASGGDTQYF.

The chain carries TRBV10-3 and TRBJ1-1, with D possibly matching TRBD1 (6 bases). Trimming left V 4 bases short and J 3 bases short, with 9 bases between. Germline values: CDR1 ENHRY, CDR2 SYGVKD. The CDR3 length is 13 residues. This chain's CDR3 is CAISGRGDTEAFF. The DNA of the CDR3 is TGTGCCATCAGTGGCAGGGGTGACACTGAAGCTTTCTTT.

The genes are TRBV5-1 and TRBJ2-3; 11 bases fit TRBD2. The CDR3 runs to 17 residues. In germline, CDR1 is SGHRS, CDR2 YFSETQ. The trim removed 0 bases at V and 4 bases at J, leaving 7 bases unmatched. The CDR3 nucleotides are TGCGCCAGCAGCTTGGCCGTGGGACTAGCGGACCCAGATACGCAGTATTTT. Encoded protein: CASSLAVGLADPDTQYF.

This clone has a handful of counts. J is TRBJ2-7 and V is TRBV19, with 8 nucleotides matching TRBD1. Losses at the gene ends were 9 bases for V and 4 bases for J; bases not matched to a gene: 14. The CDR3 length is 15 residues. Germline V gene data show CDR1 as LNHDA and CDR2 as SQIVND (reference sequence). Here the CDR3 DNA reads TGTGCCAGCTCTCCCGCGAGGACAGGGAGGTACGAGCAGTACTTC. Its translation is CASSPARTGRYEQYF.

The gene calls are TRBV28 and TRBJ1-1; TRBD1 aligns across 12 bases. Trimming cost V 6 bases and J 6 bases; bases outside gene matches: 8. The CDR3 extends over 15 amino acids. From germline, CDR1 is MDHEN and CDR2 SYDVKM. DNA for the CDR3: TGTGCCAGCAGGACCGGGACAGGGGGCGCCGCTGAAGCTTTCTTT. It codes for CASRTGTGGAAEAFF.

The gene calls are TRBV5-5 and TRBJ2-6; 7 nucleotides agree with TRBD1. J was trimmed by 12 bases and V by 3 bases; bases with no gene match: 9. Germline CDR1 is SGHKS and CDR2 is YYEKEE (reference sequence). The CDR3 is 14 residues long. CDR3 region: CASSWGQSPGVLTF. CDR3 nucleotide sequence: TGTGCCAGCAGCTGGGGACAGTCCCCCGGCGTCCTGACTTTC.

The V call is TRBV4-1, the J call TRBJ2-3; D unclear. The length of the CDR3 is 13 residues. Looked up from germline, CDR1 is MGHRA and CDR2 is YSYEKL. The V end lost 1 base, the J end lost 4 bases, and 6 bases lay between the germline ends. Here the CDR3 DNA reads TGCGCCAGCAGCCAAGTTGAGTCAGATACGCAGTATTTT. Encoded protein: CASSQVESDTQYF.

The chain recombines TRBV5-4 with TRBJ2-5, with a possible D match to TRBD1 (5 bases). The CDR3 spans 14 residues. From germline, CDR1 is SGHNT and CDR2 YYREEE (reference sequence). V lost 2 bases, J lost 1 base, and 9 bases lay in between. The CDR3 DNA follows: TGTGCCAGCAGCTTTGGGGCAGCCCAAGAGACCCAGTACTTC. The encoded protein is CASSFGAAQETQYF.

The V call is TRBV7-9, the J call TRBJ1-4; TRBD1 aligns across 7 bases. Germline CDR1 SEHNR, CDR2 FQNEAQ (reference sequence). Trimming removed 3 bases from V and 6 bases from J; junction bases left unmatched: 7. The CDR3 has 15 residues. CDR3 in amino acids: CASSLTGLEDEKLFF. Here the CDR3 DNA reads TGTGCCAGCAGCTTGACAGGGTTGGAAGATGAAAAACTGTTTTTT.

The V and J genes are TRBV5-1 and TRBJ2-2, with 7 bases lining up with TRBD1. Losses at the gene ends were 4 bases for V and 1 base for J; bases not matched to a gene: 4. CDR1 and CDR2 from the germline V gene are SGHRS and YFSETQ. This CDR3 has 15 amino acids. In DNA, the CDR3 is TGCGCCAGCAGCCCCGGGACAGAGAACACCGGGGAGCTGTTTTTT. Its protein product is CASSPGTENTGELFF.

The genes are TRBV19 and TRBJ2-7; TRBD1 matches at 10 bases. The trim removed 2 bases at V and 4 bases at J, leaving 14 bases unmatched. From germline, CDR1 is LNHDA and CDR2 SQIVND (reference sequence). CDR3 size: 18 residues. The CDR3 here is CASSIPRDRGPITYEQYF. The DNA for the CDR3 is TGTGCCAGTAGTATACCCCGGGACAGGGGCCCTATCACGTACGAGCAGTACTTC.

The chain uses TRBV7-9 and TRBJ2-3; D might be TRBD1 (5 bases). V lost 7 bases, J lost 5 bases, and 19 bases lay in between. The CDR3 covers 15 residues. Germline lookup yields CDR1 SEHNR and CDR2 FQNEAQ (reference sequence). The CDR3 is CASKQLQGLQDTQYF. CDR3 in DNA: TGTGCCAGCAAACAGCTTCAGGGCTTACAAGATACGCAGTATTTT. Full variable domain (outside the CDR3, taken from reference TRBV7-9 and TRBJ2-3): DTGVSQNPRHKITKRGQNVTFRCDPISEHNRLYWYRQTLGQGPEFLTYFQNEAQLEKSRLLSDRFSAERPKGSFSTLEIQRTEQGDSAMYLCASKQLQGLQDTQYFGPGTRLTVL.

The chain combines TRBV11-3 with TRBJ2-3, with a weak D call TRBD1 (6 bases). Germline loops: CDR1 SGHNT, CDR2 YENEEA. The CDR3 has 15 residues. With 1 base removed from V and 1 base from J, the gap between germline ends came to 9 bases. The CDR3, as DNA: TGTGCCAGCAGCTTAGGAGGACAGCGCACAGATACGCAGTATTTT. Amino acids: CASSLGGQRTDTQYF.